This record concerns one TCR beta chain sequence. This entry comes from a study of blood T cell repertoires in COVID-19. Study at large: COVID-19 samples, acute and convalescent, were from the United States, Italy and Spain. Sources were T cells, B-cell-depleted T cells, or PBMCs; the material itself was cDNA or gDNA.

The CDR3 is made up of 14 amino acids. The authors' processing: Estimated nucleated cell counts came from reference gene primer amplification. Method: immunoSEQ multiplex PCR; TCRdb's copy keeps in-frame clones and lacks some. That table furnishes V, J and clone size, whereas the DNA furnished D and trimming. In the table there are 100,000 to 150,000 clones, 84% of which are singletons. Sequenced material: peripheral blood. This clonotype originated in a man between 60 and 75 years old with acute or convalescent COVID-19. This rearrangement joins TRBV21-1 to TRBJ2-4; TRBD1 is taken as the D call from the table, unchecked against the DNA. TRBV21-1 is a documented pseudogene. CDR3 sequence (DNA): TGTGCCAGCAGCAGCAGGGGGCGGGGGAACATTCAGTACTTC. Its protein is CASSSRGRGNIQYF.